Each of the 3 T cell receptor beta chains below was sequenced from the same sample in a study of T-cell reconstitution after alpha-beta-depleted transplantation in children. The TCRbeta library was prepared with unique molecular identifiers. One entry per CDR3 protein, called by TCRdb with MiXCR from the PCR reads. The sample includes around 140,000 distinct CDR3 sequences, around 10% seen only once; the top ten take less than 20%. This material consisted of PBMCs, mostly from graft donor cells, taken 180 days after TCRalphabeta/CD19-depleted stem cell transplant. The receptors here all came from a female patient aged 2-9 years who had a stem cell transplant for congenital amegakaryocytic thrombocytopenia, so the T cells may come from the graft donor.

This clonotype was observed a handful of times. The J gene is TRBJ2-5, the V gene TRBV7-9; possible D gene TRBD1, 7 bases. The CDR3 has 14 residues. Germline CDR1 SEHNR, CDR2 FQNEAQ (reference sequence). The V and J ends lost 4 bases and 5 bases respectively, with 14 bases between them. CDR3 DNA sequence: TGTGCCAGCAGCTCGCGGACAGGAGGGGAGACCCAGTACTTC. Its protein product is CASSSRTGGETQYF.

This clonotype has a count of ten or more. This chain joins TRBV20-1 and TRBJ2-7; 7 nucleotides align to TRBD2. The V segment lost 7 bases and the J segment 4 bases; nucleotides outside the gene matches: 7. Per the germline V gene, CDR1 is DFQATT and CDR2 is SNEGSKA (reference sequence). The CDR3 is 12 amino acids. The CDR3 nucleotides read TGCAGTGTTAGGGGAGGGGTTTACGAGCAGTACTTC. This gives the protein CSVRGGVYEQYF.

This clonotype was counted ten times or more. The V call is TRBV7-2, the J call TRBJ1-1; 11 bases agree with TRBD1. CDR1 and CDR2 from the germline V gene are SGHTA and FQGNSA. V lost 1 base to trimming and J lost 4 bases; unmatched junction nucleotides: 5. The CDR3 consists of 16 residues. In nucleotides, the CDR3 is TGTGCCAGCAGCTTAGTTGGGGGACAGGGGGGCACTGAAGCTTTCTTT. Protein sequence: CASSLVGGQGGTEAFF.